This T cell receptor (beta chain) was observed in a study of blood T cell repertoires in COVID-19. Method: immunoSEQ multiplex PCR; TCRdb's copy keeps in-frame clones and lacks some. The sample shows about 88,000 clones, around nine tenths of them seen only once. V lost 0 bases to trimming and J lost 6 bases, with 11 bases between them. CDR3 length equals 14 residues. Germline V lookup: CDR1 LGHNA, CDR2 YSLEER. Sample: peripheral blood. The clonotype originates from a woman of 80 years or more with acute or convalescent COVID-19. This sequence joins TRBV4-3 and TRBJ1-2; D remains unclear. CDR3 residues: CASSQDLTVDGYTF. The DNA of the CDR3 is TGCGCCAGCAGCCAAGATTTAACGGTGGATGGCTACACCTTC.